This TCR beta chain was identified during a study of OX40 agonist ivuxolimab in advanced cancers. Repertoires were generated with immunoSEQ multiplex PCR, while TCRdb's copy carries only in-frame clones and drops some. This sample has 65,000 to 100,000 clones, with approximately 94% found just once. This CDR3 region has 15 residues. Looked up from germline, CDR1 is SGHTS and CDR2 is YDEGEE. Trimming cost V 4 bases and J 1 base, with 9 bases left between them. The chain uses TRBV5-8 and TRBJ2-6, with D unclear. This clonotype was obtained from an adult with an advanced solid tumor such as melanoma, head and neck, liver or kidney cancer. The specimen comprised CD4+ or CD8+ T cells sorted from blood, sampled in a trial of the OX40 agonist ivuxolimab. The CDR3 region has the DNA TGTGCCAGCAGCCCGCTAGAGTCTGGGGCCAACGTCCTGACTTTC. This gives the protein CASSPLESGANVLTF.